This T cell receptor (beta chain) was recovered during a study of T-cell memory formation after mild COVID-19. MiXCR, applied by TCRdb to the 5' RACE reads, yields one record per CDR3 protein. The profile covers around 80,000 distinct CDR3 sequences, with around 13% appearing a single time and around 41% taken by the ten largest. This clonotype was observed a handful of times. The ends were cut back, 6 bases at V and 2 bases at J, with 15 bases in the middle. The CDR3 spans 15 residues. CDR1 is MNHNY, CDR2 SVGAGI, per germline (reference sequence). The chain links TRBV6-6 to TRBJ2-3; D is possibly TRBD2 (6 bases). The clonotype originates from a man younger than 30 who had mild COVID-19 (a few samples of this study predate the infection). Cell type and time point are not known. The sequenced material came from PBMCs or a T cell subset sorted from them (not recorded which). CDR3 sequence: CASSAGGGYTDTQYF. DNA of the CDR3: TGTGCCAGCAGCGCGGGTGGGGGGTACACAGATACGCAGTATTTT.